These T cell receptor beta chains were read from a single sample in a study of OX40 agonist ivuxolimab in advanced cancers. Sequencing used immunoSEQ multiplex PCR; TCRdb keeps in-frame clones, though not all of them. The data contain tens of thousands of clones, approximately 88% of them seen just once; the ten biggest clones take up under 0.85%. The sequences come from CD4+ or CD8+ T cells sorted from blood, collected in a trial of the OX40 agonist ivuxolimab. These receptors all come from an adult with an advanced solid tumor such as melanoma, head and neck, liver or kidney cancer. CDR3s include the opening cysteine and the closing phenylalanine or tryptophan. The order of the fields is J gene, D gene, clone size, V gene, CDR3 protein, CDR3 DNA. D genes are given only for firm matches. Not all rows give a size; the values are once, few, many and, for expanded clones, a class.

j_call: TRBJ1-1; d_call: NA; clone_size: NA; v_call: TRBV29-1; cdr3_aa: CSVEEGWGEAFF; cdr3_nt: TGCAGCGTTGAGGAGGGGTGGGGTGAAGCTTTCTTT
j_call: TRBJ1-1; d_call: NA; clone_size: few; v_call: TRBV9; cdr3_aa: CASSVVPENTEAFF; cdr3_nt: TGTGCCAGCAGCGTAGTCCCGGAGAACACTGAAGCTTTCTTT
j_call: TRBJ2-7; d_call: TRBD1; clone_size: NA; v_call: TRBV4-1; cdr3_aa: CASSQAEQGPYEQYF; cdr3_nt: TGCGCCAGCAGCCAAGCCGAACAGGGGCCCTACGAGCAGTACTTC
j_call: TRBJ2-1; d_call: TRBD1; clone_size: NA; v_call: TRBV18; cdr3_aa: CASSPVQGVRNEQFF; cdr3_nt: TGTGCCAGCTCACCGGTTCAGGGGGTGAGAAATGAGCAGTTCTTC
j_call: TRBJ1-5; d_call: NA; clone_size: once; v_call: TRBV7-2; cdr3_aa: CASSLAWQSNQPQHF; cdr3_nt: TGTGCCAGCAGCTTAGCGTGGCAGAGCAATCAGCCCCAGCATTTT
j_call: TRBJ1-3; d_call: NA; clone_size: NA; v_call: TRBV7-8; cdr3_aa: CASSPTSSSGNTIYF; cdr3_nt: TGTGCCAGCAGTCCAACAAGTAGCTCTGGAAACACCATATATTTT
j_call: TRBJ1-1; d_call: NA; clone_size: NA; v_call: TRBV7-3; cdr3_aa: CASSTQMGTEAFF; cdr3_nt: TGTGCCAGCAGCACTCAGATGGGGACTGAAGCTTTCTTT
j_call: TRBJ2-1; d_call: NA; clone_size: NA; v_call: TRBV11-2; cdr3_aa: CASSLAPEGEQFF; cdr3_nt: TGTGCCAGCAGCTTAGCGCCTGAAGGGGAGCAGTTCTTC
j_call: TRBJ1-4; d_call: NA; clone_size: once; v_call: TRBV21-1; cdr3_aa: CASSGWKRGALGEKLFF; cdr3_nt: TGTGCCAGCAGCGGGTGGAAGCGGGGGGCGCTTGGGGAAAAACTGTTTTTT
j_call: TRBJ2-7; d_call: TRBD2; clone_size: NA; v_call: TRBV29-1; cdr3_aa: CSVRLAGVSSYEQYF; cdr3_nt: TGCAGCGTTAGACTAGCGGGAGTTTCGTCCTACGAGCAGTACTTC
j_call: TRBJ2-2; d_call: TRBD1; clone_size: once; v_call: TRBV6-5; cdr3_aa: CASSYGGTGDTGELFF; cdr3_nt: TGTGCCAGCAGTTACGGGGGGACAGGGGACACCGGGGAGCTGTTTTTT
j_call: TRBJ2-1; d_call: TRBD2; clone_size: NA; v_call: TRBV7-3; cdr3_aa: CASSFGGGPGNEQFF; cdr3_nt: TGTGCCAGCAGCTTTGGGGGAGGGCCGGGCAATGAGCAGTTCTTC
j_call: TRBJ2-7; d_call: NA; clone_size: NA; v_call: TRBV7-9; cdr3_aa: CASSLEAGGTYEQYF; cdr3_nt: TGTGCCAGCAGCTTAGAGGCAGGGGGGACCTACGAGCAGTACTTC
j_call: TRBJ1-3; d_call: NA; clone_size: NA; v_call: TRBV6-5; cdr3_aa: CASSSSFDGNTIYF; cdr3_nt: TGTGCCAGCAGTTCCTCCTTTGATGGAAACACCATATATTTT
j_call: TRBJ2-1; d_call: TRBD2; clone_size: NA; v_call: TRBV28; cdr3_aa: CASTSGGPSYNEQFF; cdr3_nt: TGTGCCAGCACCTCGGGGGGGCCTTCCTACAATGAGCAGTTCTTC
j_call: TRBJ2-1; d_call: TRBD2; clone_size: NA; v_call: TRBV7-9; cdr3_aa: CASSLVGLASNEQFF; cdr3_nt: TGTGCCAGCAGCTTAGTTGGACTAGCCTCGAATGAGCAGTTCTTC
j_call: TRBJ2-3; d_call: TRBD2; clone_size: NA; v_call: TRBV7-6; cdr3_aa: CASSPTSGRTDTQYF; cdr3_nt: TGTGCCAGCAGCCCAACTAGCGGGAGAACAGATACGCAGTATTTT
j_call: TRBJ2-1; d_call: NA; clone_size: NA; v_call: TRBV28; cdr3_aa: CATEGANEQFF; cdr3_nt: TGTGCCACGGAAGGGGCGAATGAGCAGTTCTTC
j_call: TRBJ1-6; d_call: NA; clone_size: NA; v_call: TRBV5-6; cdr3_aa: CASSLYRNSPLHF; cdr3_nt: TGTGCCAGCAGCTTGTATCGCAATTCACCCCTCCACTTT
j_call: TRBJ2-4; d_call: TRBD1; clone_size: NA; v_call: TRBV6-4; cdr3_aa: CASSDLGQGVAKNIQYF; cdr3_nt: TGTGCCAGCAGTGACCTAGGACAGGGCGTAGCCAAAAACATTCAGTACTTC
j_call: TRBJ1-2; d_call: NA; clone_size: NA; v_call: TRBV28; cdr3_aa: CASRSQGHYGYTF; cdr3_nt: TGTGCCAGCAGATCACAGGGTCACTATGGCTACACCTTC
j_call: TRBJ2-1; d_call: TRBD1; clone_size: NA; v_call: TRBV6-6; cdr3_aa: CASKRATGLDEQFF; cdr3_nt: TGTGCCAGCAAGAGGGCGACAGGGCTGGATGAGCAGTTCTTC
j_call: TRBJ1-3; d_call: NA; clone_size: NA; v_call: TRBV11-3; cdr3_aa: CASRSSGNTIYF; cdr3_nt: TGTGCCAGCAGGAGCTCTGGAAACACCATATATTTT
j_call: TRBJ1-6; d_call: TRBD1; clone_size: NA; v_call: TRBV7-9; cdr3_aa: CASSLESRQGNSPLHF; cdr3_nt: TGTGCCAGCAGCTTAGAATCGAGACAGGGAAATTCACCCCTCCACTTT
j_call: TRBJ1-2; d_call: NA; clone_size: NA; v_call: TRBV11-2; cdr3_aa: CATSPSNYGYTF; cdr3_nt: TGTGCCACCTCCCCCAGTAACTATGGCTACACCTTC
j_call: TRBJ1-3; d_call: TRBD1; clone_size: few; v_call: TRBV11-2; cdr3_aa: CASSFQGAGNTIYF; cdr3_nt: TGTGCCAGCAGCTTCCAGGGGGCTGGAAACACCATATATTTT